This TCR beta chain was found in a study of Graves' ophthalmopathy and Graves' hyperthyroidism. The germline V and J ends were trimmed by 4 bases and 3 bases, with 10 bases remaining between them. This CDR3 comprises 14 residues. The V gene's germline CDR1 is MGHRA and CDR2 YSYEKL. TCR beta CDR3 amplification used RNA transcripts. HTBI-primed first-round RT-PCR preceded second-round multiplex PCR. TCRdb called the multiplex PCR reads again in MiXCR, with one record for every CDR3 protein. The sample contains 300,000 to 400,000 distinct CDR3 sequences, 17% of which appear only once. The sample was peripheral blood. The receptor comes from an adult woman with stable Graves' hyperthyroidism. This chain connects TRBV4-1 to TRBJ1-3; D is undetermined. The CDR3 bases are TGCGCCAGCAGCCTGGGCGGTTTTGGAAACACCATATATTTT. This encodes CASSLGGFGNTIYF.